The clone carrying this T cell receptor (beta chain) was found many times. V shed 3 bases and J shed 1 base, with 12 bases lying between them. This CDR3 spans 15 amino acids. MiXCR, applied by TCRdb to the RT-PCR reads, yields one record per CDR3 protein. The sample has over 130,000 distinct CDR3 sequences, approximately 35% seen once. These data are taken from a study of patients and donors after allogeneic stem cell transplantation. Sequenced input: blood, either unsorted or a sorted T cell fraction (not recorded which). The V call is TRBV12-3 or TRBV12-4, the J call TRBJ1-1; tentatively, D is TRBD1 (5 bases). This sequence originates from a human donor who was either an allogeneic HSCT recipient or a stem cell or donor lymphocyte infusion donor (not recorded which). It is not recorded whose cells these are; they may come from a transplant donor. CDR3 sequence (DNA): TGTGCCAGCAGTTTCTATCGGGGCAGGAACACTGAAGCTTTCTTT. Encoded protein: CASSFYRGRNTEAFF.